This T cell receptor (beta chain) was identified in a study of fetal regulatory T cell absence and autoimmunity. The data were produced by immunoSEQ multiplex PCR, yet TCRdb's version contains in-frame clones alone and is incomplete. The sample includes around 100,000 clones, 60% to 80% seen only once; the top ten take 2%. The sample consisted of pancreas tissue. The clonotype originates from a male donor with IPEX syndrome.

The CDR3 here is CAISGNLEGTGSSYEQYF. Written as DNA, the CDR3 is TGTGCCATCAGTGGCAACTTGGAAGGGACTGGCAGCTCCTACGAGCAGTACTTC. The V and J genes are TRBV10-3 and TRBJ2-7; weak D call: TRBD2 (6 bases). Trimming removed 4 bases from V and 0 bases from J, with 22 bases in between. The length of the CDR3 is 18 residues. From germline, CDR1 is ENHRY and CDR2 SYGVKD.